The rows below give T cell receptor beta chains drawn from one sample of a study of identical twins. TCRdb re-called the 5' RACE reads through MiXCR, storing one row per CDR3 protein. The sample includes some 1,600,000 distinct CDR3 sequences, less than 40% of them seen just once. The specimen was cord blood. These receptors were obtained from a newborn girl in good health. The CDR3 runs from the conserved cysteine through the conserved F or W. A D gene is named only where the DNA matches it firmly. Expanded clones get a size class; other rows say once, few or many, or leave the size out.

J gene	D gene	V gene	clone size	CDR3 protein	CDR3 DNA
TRBJ2-1	-	TRBV20-1	-	CSATSGASASSYNEQFF	TGCAGTGCCACAAGTGGGGCTAGCGCTTCTTCCTACAATGAGCAGTTCTTC
TRBJ1-5	TRBD1	TRBV6-2/TRBV6-3	-	CASSRIQGTNQPQHF	TGTGCCAGCAGTCGCATACAGGGGACCAATCAGCCCCAGCATTTT
TRBJ2-3	-	TRBV20-1	once	CSAGGGANTQYF	TGCAGTGCTGGGGGGGGGGCCAATACGCAGTATTTT
TRBJ2-3	TRBD2	TRBV25-1	-	CASSTGGVFTDTQYF	TGTGCCAGCAGTACGGGGGGGGTCTTCACAGATACGCAGTATTTT
TRBJ2-1	TRBD1	TRBV5-1	-	CASSPGQTLGNEQFF	TGCGCCAGCAGCCCGGGACAGACCCTCGGAAATGAGCAGTTCTTC
TRBJ1-5	-	TRBV2	-	CASTSQYRADQPQHF	TGTGCCAGCACCTCACAATACAGGGCGGACCAGCCCCAGCATTTT
TRBJ1-1	TRBD1	TRBV2	-	CARRGQGSTEAFF	TGTGCCAGGAGGGGACAGGGGAGTACTGAAGCTTTCTTT
TRBJ2-7	TRBD2	TRBV4-2	few	CASSQDSSRLAGLYEQYF	TGTGCCAGCAGCCAAGATTCCTCGAGACTAGCGGGACTGTACGAGCAGTACTTC
TRBJ2-1	-	TRBV12-3/TRBV12-4	-	CASSPARAGLSYNEQFF	TGTGCCAGCAGTCCAGCCCGGGCGGGGCTCTCCTACAATGAGCAGTTCTTC
TRBJ1-4	TRBD1	TRBV12-3/TRBV12-4	few	CASSPGTDNEKLFF	TGTGCCAGCAGTCCCGGGACAGATAATGAAAAACTGTTTTTT
TRBJ1-5	-	TRBV2	few	CASSERETLWNQPQHF	TGTGCCAGCAGTGAGCGTGAAACGCTATGGAATCAGCCCCAGCATTTT
TRBJ1-6	TRBD1	TRBV27	-	CASSLSGTAYYNSPLHF	TGTGCCAGCAGTTTATCCGGGACAGCCTATTATAATTCACCCCTCCACTTT
TRBJ2-7	-	TRBV20-1	-	CSARTLEDEQYF	TGCAGTGCTAGGACTCTTGAGGACGAGCAGTACTTC
TRBJ2-3	-	TRBV7-8	-	CASSLDRGLLVYF	TGTGCCAGCAGCTTAGATCGGGGGCTCTTGGTGTATTTT
TRBJ2-1	-	TRBV3-1	few	CASSQRGWSSYNEQFF	TGTGCCAGCAGCCAACGGGGGTGGAGCTCCTACAATGAGCAGTTCTTC
TRBJ2-6	-	TRBV20-1	-	CSARVPFLLTF	TGCAGTGCTAGAGTCCCCTTCCTCCTGACTTTC
TRBJ1-5	-	TRBV20-1	few	CTALGGSNQPQHF	TGCACTGCACTGGGGGGTAGCAATCAGCCCCAGCATTTT
TRBJ2-4	TRBD2	TRBV7-9	once	CASSLLAGMWNEQYF	TGTGCCAGCAGTCTTCTAGCGGGAATGTGGAATGAGCAGTACTTC
TRBJ1-1	TRBD1	TRBV19	-	CASSMGQGAEAFF	TGTGCCAGTAGTATGGGACAGGGGGCCGAAGCTTTCTTT
TRBJ2-1	TRBD1	TRBV20-1	few	CSARPRDRDSNEQFF	TGCAGTGCTAGACCACGGGACAGGGATTCCAATGAGCAGTTCTTC
TRBJ2-1	TRBD2	TRBV5-1	-	CASSLVGGLALGDEQFF	TGCGCCAGCAGCTTGGTAGGGGGACTAGCGCTCGGAGATGAGCAGTTCTTC
TRBJ1-2	-	TRBV6-2/TRBV6-3	-	CASSYRRGGYGYTF	TGTGCCAGCAGTTACCGACGGGGAGGCTATGGCTACACCTTC
TRBJ1-5	-	TRBV6-1	-	CASSELDRRQAYSNQPQHF	TGTGCCAGCAGTGAGCTGGACAGACGACAAGCTTATAGCAATCAGCCCCAGCATTTT
TRBJ1-5	TRBD1	TRBV18	-	CASSPLRTGGSSNQPQHF	TGTGCCAGCTCACCACTCCGGACAGGGGGCTCTAGCAATCAGCCCCAGCATTTT